A single sample gave rise to the 16 T cell receptor beta chains below, sequenced in a study of control samples from healthy donors and cancer patients. Only in-frame clones appear in the TCRdb table, and some are missing; sequencing was by immunoSEQ multiplex PCR. Of under 65,000 clones listed, more than 75% are singletons. Sequencing was done on a sample of PBMCs. The receptors were sampled from a woman aged 55-70 years with lung cancer.

The V and J genes are TRBV28 and TRBJ2-5; D possibly corresponds to TRBD1 (7 bases). The V gene's germline CDR1 is MDHEN and CDR2 SYDVKM. The ends were cut back, 8 bases at V and 5 bases at J, with 24 bases in the middle. The CDR3 loop spans 16 amino acids. CDR3 protein: CASWGDPTGPGETQYF. CDR3 coding DNA: TGTGCCAGCTGGGGGGATCCGACAGGGCCGGGGGAGACCCAGTACTTC.

The CDR3 here is CASSPGAENSPLHF. The CDR3 bases are TGTGCCAGCAGCCCCGGGGCGGAAAATTCACCCCTCCACTTT. The chain combines TRBV6-6 with TRBJ1-6; D is perhaps TRBD1 (5 bases). V was shortened by 6 bases and J by 7 bases, with 13 bases between the two germline ends. Germline CDR1 and CDR2: MNHNY and SVGAGI (reference sequence). This CDR3 is 14 amino acids long.

The J gene is TRBJ2-3, the V gene TRBV19; weak D call: TRBD2 (7 bases). With 3 bases removed from V and 4 bases from J, the gap between germline ends came to 23 bases. Germline V gene data show CDR1 as LNHDA and CDR2 as SQIVND (reference sequence). The CDR3 runs to 18 residues. In DNA form, the CDR3 reads TGTGCCAGTAGTATTGGTCTGGAGGCGGGGGCTGTCGCAGATACGCAGTATTTT. Its protein product is CASSIGLEAGAVADTQYF.

The chain links TRBV19 to TRBJ2-5, with 11 bases aligning to TRBD1. V shed 4 bases and J 5 bases; nucleotides not matched to a gene: 6. Germline V lookup: CDR1 LNHDA, CDR2 SQIVND (reference sequence). This CDR3 is 15 amino acids long. The CDR3 DNA reads as TGTGCCAGTAGTAGGGACAGGGGGTCCGGGGAGACCCAGTACTTC. This translates into CASSRDRGSGETQYF.

The chain recombines TRBV3-1 (or the pseudogene TRBV3-2) with TRBJ2-5; D tentatively fits TRBD1 or TRBD2 (5 bases each). The CDR3 contains 13 residues. CDR1 LGHDT and CDR2 YNNKEL come from the germline V gene (reference sequence). V dropped 0 bases and J dropped 11 bases, with 13 bases sitting between them. DNA of the CDR3: TGTGCCAGCAGCCAAGATTCTCGGGGCACTCAGTACTTC. Translated: CASSQDSRGTQYF.

The V call is TRBV2, the J call TRBJ2-3; unclear D gene. CDR1 and CDR2 from the germline V gene are SNHLY and FYNNEI. This CDR3 has 15 amino acids. V dropped 6 bases and J dropped 1 base, with 14 bases sitting between them. This CDR3 reads CASRAARGGTDTQYF. In DNA, the CDR3 is TGTGCCAGCAGAGCCGCCAGAGGTGGCACAGATACGCAGTATTTT.

The CDR3 region has the DNA TGTGCCTGGAGTGTACGGGGATATGGCTACACCTTC. It is translated as CAWSVRGYGYTF. The chain couples TRBV30 to TRBJ1-2; D ambiguous. V lost 0 bases and J 5 bases, leaving 7 bases between the germline ends. The CDR3 totals 12 residues. Germline V gives CDR1 GTSNPN, CDR2 SVGIG (reference sequence).

The V gene is TRBV7-8, the J gene TRBJ1-1; possible D gene TRBD1, 5 bases. Between the trimmed V and J ends, which lost 2 bases and 2 bases, there was a span of 12 bases. Germline CDR1 reads SGHVS; CDR2 reads FQNEAQ. CDR3 length equals 15 residues. The DNA of the CDR3 is TGTGCCAGCAGCTTAAGTTGGGGCAGAAACACTGAAGCTTTCTTT. Its translation: CASSLSWGRNTEAFF.

This chain connects TRBV5-1 to TRBJ1-5; TRBD1 might be the D (5 bases). CDR1 and CDR2 from the germline V gene are SGHRS and YFSETQ. V lost 4 bases, J lost 4 bases, and 12 bases lay in between. The CDR3 has 14 amino acids. In DNA form, the CDR3 reads TGCGCCAGCAGCCCAGGGACCGAGAATCAGCCCCAGCATTTT. Protein: CASSPGTENQPQHF.

CDR3 sequence (DNA): TGTGCCAGTAGTAAATGGGACACTAACTATGGCTACACCTTC. Amino acids: CASSKWDTNYGYTF. The chain couples TRBV19 to TRBJ1-2; a possible D gene is TRBD1 (6 bases). Trimming stripped 4 bases from V and 0 bases from J, with 9 bases between. Germline V gives CDR1 LNHDA, CDR2 SQIVND (reference sequence). This CDR3 region has 14 residues.

The CDR3 is CASGRQANTGELFF. In nucleotides, the CDR3 is TGTGCCAGTGGGAGACAGGCGAACACCGGGGAGCTGTTTTTT. V and J are TRBV19 and TRBJ2-2; the D gene is possibly TRBD1 (6 bases). V was pared by 8 bases and J by 0 bases, with 10 bases between. CDR1 and CDR2 from the germline V gene are LNHDA and SQIVND (reference sequence). The CDR3 is made up of 14 amino acids.

V gene TRBV19 combines with J gene TRBJ1-2, with D perhaps matching TRBD1 (5 bases). The ends were cut back, 5 bases at V and 2 bases at J, with 15 bases in the middle. Per the germline V gene, CDR1 is LNHDA and CDR2 is SQIVND (reference sequence). The CDR3 contains 15 residues. The CDR3 protein is CASSPRVAGNYGYTF. In DNA, the CDR3 is TGTGCCAGTAGTCCCAGGGTCGCGGGCAACTATGGCTACACCTTC.

This chain uses TRBV14 with TRBJ1-1; D not certain. The CDR3 is 13 amino acids. Germline CDR1 is SGHDN and CDR2 is FVKESK. V was shortened by 5 bases and J by 9 bases, with 16 bases between the two germline ends. The CDR3 DNA sequence: TGTGCCAGCAGCTCCCAGGCGCCCTCAAAAGCTTTCTTT. Protein: CASSSQAPSKAFF. Based on the CDR3 plus reference TRBV14 and TRBJ1-1, the full variable domain is EAGVTQFPSHSVIEKGQTVTLRCDPISGHDNLYWYRRVMGKEIKFLLHFVKESKQDESGMPNNRFLAERTGGTYSTLKVQPAELEDSGVYFCASSSQAPSKAFFGQGTRLTVV.

This chain connects TRBV12-3 or TRBV12-4 to TRBJ1-3, with unresolved D. The CDR3 runs to 11 residues. The ends were cut back, 6 bases at V and 8 bases at J, with 8 bases in the middle. Here the CDR3 DNA reads TGTGCCAGCAGCCTCGGGGACACCATATATTTT. It yields the protein CASSLGDTIYF.

The CDR3 region has the DNA TGTGCCAGCTCGACAGGGTCCAGCTCCTACGAGCAGTACTTC. Its translation: CASSTGSSSYEQYF. The V gene is TRBV28, the J gene TRBJ2-7, with 7 nucleotides matching TRBD1. V lost 8 bases, J lost 0 bases, and 7 bases stayed unmatched. The CDR3 runs to 14 residues. Germline CDR1 is MDHEN and CDR2 is SYDVKM.

The chain carries TRBV19 and TRBJ1-6, with no clear D. Germline values: CDR1 LNHDA, CDR2 SQIVND (reference sequence). The V end lost 3 bases, the J end lost 8 bases, and 5 bases lay between the germline ends. This CDR3 has 12 amino acids. The CDR3 DNA reads as TGTGCCAGTAGTATTTCTGATTCACCCCTCCACTTT. Translation gives CASSISDSPLHF.